The next 19 T cell receptor beta chains were all read from a single sample in a study of CD8+ T cells in alopecia areata. RNA extraction was followed by reverse transcription into cDNA, which acted as the sequencing template. Some clones are missing from TCRdb's copy, which holds only in-frame ones; the method was immunoSEQ multiplex PCR. The sample lists 150,000 to 200,000 clones, less than 70% occurring once. Treatment specified: oral pan-JAK inhibitor, 5-10 mg twice daily. Sequenced material: CD4+ T cells sorted from blood, taken at week 24, from a patient treated with tofacitinib. All receptors derive from a human donor with alopecia areata.

In this sample, this clone turned up a few times. The rearrangement links TRBV7-8 to TRBJ1-5; unclear D gene. Trimming removed 7 bases from V and 4 bases from J, with 17 bases in between. Germline V gene sequence: CDR1 SGHVS, CDR2 FQNEAQ. CDR3 length: 15 residues. CDR3 bases: TGTGCCAGCACCTCGAGCGGGCGGGCTAATCAGCCCCAGCATTTT. It is translated as CASTSSGRANQPQHF.

This clone has just one count. The chain recombines TRBV30 with TRBJ1-2; D gene unclear. The V gene lost 4 bases and the J gene lost 8 bases, with 14 bases spanning the gap. The germline CDR1 and CDR2 sequences are GTSNPN and SVGIG (reference sequence). The CDR3 runs 12 residues. CDR3 coding DNA: TGTGCCTGGAATGCCCCAGCCGGAGGCTACACCTTC. It encodes CAWNAPAGGYTF.

This clone has more than one count but fewer than ten. V gene TRBV25-1 combines with J gene TRBJ2-1; D unresolved. The CDR3 totals 13 residues. Germline CDR1 MGHDK, CDR2 SYGVNS. Trimming removed 4 bases from V and 5 bases from J, with 9 bases in between. The CDR3 loop reads CASSGHSDNEQFF. CDR3 nucleotide sequence: TGTGCCAGCAGTGGACACAGTGACAATGAGCAGTTCTTC.

The gene calls are TRBV30 and TRBJ1-5, with D maybe TRBD1 (6 bases). With 4 bases removed from V and 4 bases from J, the gap between germline ends came to 17 bases. CDR1 GTSNPN and CDR2 SVGIG come from the germline V gene (reference sequence). The CDR3 extends over 15 amino acids. CDR3 protein: CAWTSGQHSNQPQHF. The CDR3, as DNA: TGTGCCTGGACCTCCGGACAGCACTCGAATCAGCCCCAGCATTTT.

This sequence joins TRBV5-1 and TRBJ1-2, with 9 bases lining up with TRBD1. CDR3 length equals 14 residues. V gave up 4 bases and J gave up 4 bases; unmatched junction bases: 5. CDR1 is SGHRS and CDR2 is YFSETQ in the germline V gene. As DNA, the CDR3 is TGCGCCAGCAGCCCGACGACAGGGGGCTATGGCTACACCTTC. It translates to CASSPTTGGYGYTF.

The V gene is TRBV30, the J gene TRBJ1-5; 10 bases fit TRBD1. Germline trimming cut 3 bases from V and 3 bases from J; bases unmatched to any gene: 5. CDR1 is GTSNPN and CDR2 is SVGIG in the germline V gene (reference sequence). The CDR3 spans 15 residues. Here the CDR3 DNA reads TGTGCCTGGAGGGGGACAGGGGACTTCAATCAGCCCCAGCATTTT. Translating it yields CAWRGTGDFNQPQHF. The entire variable domain, with the rest obtained from reference TRBV30 and TRBJ1-5, is as follows: SQTIHQWPATLVQPVGSPLSLECTVEGTSNPNLYWYRQAAGRGLQLLFYSVGIGQISSEVPQNLSASRPQDRQFILSSKKLLLSDSGFYLCAWRGTGDFNQPQHFGDGTRLSIL.

The chain combines TRBV5-1 with TRBJ2-3; the match to TRBD2 covers 11 bases. This CDR3 contains 14 residues. V trimming: 4 bases; J trimming: 6 bases; junction bases outside the gene matches: 4. In germline, CDR1 is SGHRS, CDR2 YFSETQ. The CDR3 loop reads CASSDSGGADTQYF. CDR3 nucleotide sequence: TGCGCCAGCAGCGATAGCGGGGGGGCTGATACGCAGTATTTT.

The table lists this clone with a count of one. The rearrangement links TRBV7-9 to TRBJ1-6, with D uncertain. The V gene lost 5 bases and the J gene lost 0 bases, with 8 bases spanning the gap. The CDR3 is made up of 15 amino acids. From germline, CDR1 is SEHNR and CDR2 FQNEAQ (reference sequence). For the CDR3, the DNA is TGTGCCAGCAGCGTTGGGAGCTCCTATAATTCACCCCTCCACTTT. Its translation: CASSVGSSYNSPLHF.

V is TRBV5-1 and J is TRBJ2-5, with no clear D. V was cut by 6 bases and J by 5 bases, with 8 bases left in between. This CDR3 is 11 amino acids long. Germline assignment: CDR1 SGHRS and CDR2 YFSETQ. CDR3 in amino acids: CASKNGETQYF. As DNA, the CDR3 is TGCGCCAGCAAGAATGGGGAGACCCAGTACTTC.

V is TRBV25-1 and J is TRBJ2-1; 9 bases fit TRBD1. V gave up 4 bases and J gave up 6 bases; unmatched junction bases: 4. Germline assignment: CDR1 MGHDK and CDR2 SYGVNS. The CDR3 runs to 14 residues. In DNA, the CDR3 is TGTGCCAGCAGTGGACAGACAGGGGGCAATGAGCAGTTCTTC. The encoded protein is CASSGQTGGNEQFF.

V usage is TRBV18 and J usage is TRBJ1-1, with TRBD1 matching over 7 bases. Trimming at V came to 4 bases and at J to 0 bases, leaving 8 bases not matched to a gene. Germline CDR1 and CDR2: KGHSH and LQKENI. The CDR3 runs 16 residues. This CDR3 is CASSLETGFMNTEAFF. The CDR3 bases are TGTGCCAGCTCACTAGAGACAGGGTTCATGAACACTGAAGCTTTCTTT. The variable domain in full, with the rest retrieved from reference TRBV18 and TRBJ1-1, is NAGVMQNPRHLVRRRGQEARLRCSPMKGHSHVYWYRQLPEEGLKFMVYLQKENIIDESGMPKERFSAEFPKEGPSILRIQQVVRGDSAAYFCASSLETGFMNTEAFFGQGTRLTVV.

This clone was observed a few times. This chain connects TRBV5-5 to TRBJ2-2, with D perhaps matching TRBD2 (7 bases). The CDR3 length is 13 residues. The germline CDR1 and CDR2 sequences are SGHKS and YYEKEE (reference sequence). V lost 3 bases and J lost 8, with 11 bases in between. The CDR3 region has the DNA TGTGCCAGCAGCTCGGGGGGCCCAGGGGAGCTGTTTTTT. Translation gives CASSSGGPGELFF.

This clone was counted many times. The rearrangement joins TRBV7-8 to TRBJ1-5; the match to TRBD1 covers 8 bases. Germline trimming cut 4 bases from V and 7 bases from J; bases unmatched to any gene: 3. Germline V gives CDR1 SGHVS, CDR2 FQNEAQ. The CDR3 covers 13 residues. CDR3 bases: TGTGCCAGCAGCTACTACAGGGGGCAGCCCCAGCATTTT. It specifies CASSYYRGQPQHF. The full variable domain, in which reference TRBV7-8 and TRBJ1-5 provide the parts outside the CDR3, is GAGVSQSPRYKVAKRGQDVALRCDPISGHVSLFWYQQALGQGPEFLTYFQNEAQLDKSGLPSDRFFAERPEGSVSTLKIQRTQQEDSAVYLCASSYYRGQPQHFGDGTRLSIL.

The chain recombines TRBV6-5 with TRBJ1-5; 7 bases are shared with TRBD1. This CDR3 spans 13 amino acids. Per germline, CDR1 MNHEY and CDR2 SVGAGI. V was pared by 6 bases and J by 8 bases, with 7 bases of the junction left unmatched. The CDR3 sequence: CASSRGIREPQHF. The CDR3 coding sequence is TGTGCCAGCAGCAGGGGGATCAGGGAGCCCCAGCATTTT.

The chain combines TRBV7-9 with TRBJ2-1; 9 bases agree with TRBD1. The germline gives CDR1 SEHNR, CDR2 FQNEAQ (reference sequence). Trimming removed 8 bases from V and 5 bases from J; junction bases left unmatched: 7. There are 14 residues in the CDR3. CDR3 residues: CASLRDRANNEQFF. In DNA form, the CDR3 reads TGTGCCAGCCTCCGGGACAGGGCCAACAATGAGCAGTTCTTC. Drawing the rest from reference TRBV7-9 and TRBJ2-1, the complete variable domain is DTGVSQNPRHKITKRGQNVTFRCDPISEHNRLYWYRQTLGQGPEFLTYFQNEAQLEKSRLLSDRFSAERPKGSFSTLEIQRTEQGDSAMYLCASLRDRANNEQFFGPGTRLTVL.

This clone showed up just a few times. This sequence joins TRBV6-1 and TRBJ2-3; the D is unclear. Between the trimmed V and J ends, which lost 8 bases and 2 bases, there was a span of 14 bases. Germline-derived CDR1 and CDR2 are MNHNS and SASEGT. The CDR3 spans 14 residues. In DNA form, the CDR3 reads TGTGCCAGCTCCATTGGTAGGGACACAGATACGCAGTATTTT. Translation: CASSIGRDTDTQYF.

The genes are TRBV4-1 and TRBJ1-2; D is ambiguous. The germline V gene has CDR1 MGHRA and CDR2 YSYEKL. Trimming cost V 0 bases and J 7 bases, with 15 bases left between them. This CDR3 is built from 15 residues. The DNA for the CDR3 is TGCGCCAGCAGCCAAGAAGGTTGGTTGGGTGGTGGCTACACCTTC. This translates into CASSQEGWLGGGYTF.

This clone was picked up a small number of times. The J gene is TRBJ2-5, the V gene TRBV6-6; 9 nucleotides agree with TRBD1. This CDR3 is 14 amino acids long. The trim removed 6 bases at V and 7 bases at J, leaving 9 bases unmatched. Germline V lookup: CDR1 MNHNY, CDR2 SVGAGI (reference sequence). CDR3 in DNA: TGTGCCAGCAGGCGAAGACAGGGGGTCGGGACCCAGTACTTC. Protein: CASRRRQGVGTQYF.

The chain combines TRBV5-6 with TRBJ2-1; D possibly corresponds to TRBD2 (5 bases). Germline-derived CDR1 and CDR2 are SGHDT and YYEEEE. The CDR3 length is 11 residues. V lost 4 bases and J lost 8, with 7 bases in between. The CDR3 loop is CASSVGDEQFF. DNA of the CDR3: TGTGCCAGCAGCGTCGGGGATGAGCAGTTCTTC.